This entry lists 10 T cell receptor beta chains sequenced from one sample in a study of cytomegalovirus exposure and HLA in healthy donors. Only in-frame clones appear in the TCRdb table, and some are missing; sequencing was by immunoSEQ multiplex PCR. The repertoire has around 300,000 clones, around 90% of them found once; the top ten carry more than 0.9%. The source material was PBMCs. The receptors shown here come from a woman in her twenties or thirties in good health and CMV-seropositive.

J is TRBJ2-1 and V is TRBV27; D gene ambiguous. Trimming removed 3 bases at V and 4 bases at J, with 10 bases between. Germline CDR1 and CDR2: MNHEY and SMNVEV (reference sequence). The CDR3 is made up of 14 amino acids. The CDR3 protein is CASSFVQRYNEQFF. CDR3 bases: TGTGCCAGCAGTTTCGTACAGAGATACAATGAGCAGTTCTTC.

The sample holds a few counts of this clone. CDR3 DNA: TGTGCCAGCAGTGTAGCGGACAGGGGAGGCAAAGCTTTCTTT. It yields the protein CASSVADRGGKAFF. The chain employs TRBV2 and TRBJ1-1; TRBD1 matches at 9 bases. This CDR3 comprises 14 residues. With 4 bases clipped from V and 9 bases from J, the junction kept 9 bases outside the gene matches. Germline V gene data show CDR1 as SNHLY and CDR2 as FYNNEI.

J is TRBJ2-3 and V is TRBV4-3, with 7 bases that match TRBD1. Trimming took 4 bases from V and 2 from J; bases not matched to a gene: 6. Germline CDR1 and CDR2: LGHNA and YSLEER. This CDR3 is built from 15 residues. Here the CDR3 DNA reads TGCGCCAGCAGCCCTCAGGACAGGACCACAGATACGCAGTATTTT. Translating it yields CASSPQDRTTDTQYF.

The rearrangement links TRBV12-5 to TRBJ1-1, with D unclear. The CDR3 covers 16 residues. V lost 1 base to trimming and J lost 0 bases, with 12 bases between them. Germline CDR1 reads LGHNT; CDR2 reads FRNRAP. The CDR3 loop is CASGLDPLRVNTEAFF. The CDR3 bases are TGTGCTAGTGGTTTGGACCCATTAAGGGTGAACACTGAAGCTTTCTTT.

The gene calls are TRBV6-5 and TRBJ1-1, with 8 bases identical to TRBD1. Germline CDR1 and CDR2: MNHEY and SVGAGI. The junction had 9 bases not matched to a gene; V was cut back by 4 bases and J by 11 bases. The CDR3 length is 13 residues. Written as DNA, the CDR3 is TGTGCCAGCAGTTCTCCAGGGGGCAGGGGGGCTTTCTTT. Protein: CASSSPGGRGAFF.

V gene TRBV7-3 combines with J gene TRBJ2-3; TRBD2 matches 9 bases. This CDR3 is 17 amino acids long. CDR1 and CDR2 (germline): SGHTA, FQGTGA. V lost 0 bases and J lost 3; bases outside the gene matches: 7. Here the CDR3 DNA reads TGTGCCAGCAGCTTAACGTTGATAGCGGGGGAGACAGATACGCAGTATTTT. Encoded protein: CASSLTLIAGETDTQYF.

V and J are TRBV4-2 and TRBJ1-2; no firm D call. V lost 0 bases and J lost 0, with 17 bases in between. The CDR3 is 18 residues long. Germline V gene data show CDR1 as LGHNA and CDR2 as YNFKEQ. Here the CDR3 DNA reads TGTGCCAGCAGCCAAGAATCGGGTGCGGGTTCTCCTAACTATGGCTACACCTTC. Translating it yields CASSQESGAGSPNYGYTF.

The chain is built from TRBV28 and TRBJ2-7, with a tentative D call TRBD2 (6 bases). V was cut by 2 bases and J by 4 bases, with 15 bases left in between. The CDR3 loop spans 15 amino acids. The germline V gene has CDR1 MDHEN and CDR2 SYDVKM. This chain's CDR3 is CASSLNPAGRYEQYF. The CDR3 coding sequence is TGTGCCAGCAGTTTAAATCCGGCGGGGAGGTACGAGCAGTACTTC.

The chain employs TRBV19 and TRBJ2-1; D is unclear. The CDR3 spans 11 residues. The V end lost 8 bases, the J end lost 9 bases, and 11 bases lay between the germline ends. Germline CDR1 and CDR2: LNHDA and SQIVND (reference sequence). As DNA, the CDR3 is TGTGCCAGTGGGTGGCGACTTGAGCAGTTCTTC. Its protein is CASGWRLEQFF.

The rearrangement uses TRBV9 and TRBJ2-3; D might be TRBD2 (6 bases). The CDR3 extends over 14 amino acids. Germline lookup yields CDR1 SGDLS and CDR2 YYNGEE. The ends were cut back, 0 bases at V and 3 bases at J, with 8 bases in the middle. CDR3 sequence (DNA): TGTGCCAGCAGCGTAGTGGGGGGAACAGATACGCAGTATTTT. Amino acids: CASSVVGGTDTQYF.